Below are 11 T cell receptor beta chains sequenced from a single sample in a study of Graves' ophthalmopathy and Graves' hyperthyroidism. The TCR beta CDR3 regions underwent amplification from RNA transcripts. Amplification began with first-round RT-PCR using HTBI primers, then second-round multiplex PCR was performed. TCRdb analysed the multiplex PCR reads with MiXCR anew, one entry per CDR3 protein. Altogether about 480,000 distinct CDR3 sequences are present, roughly 14% being singletons, with the ten largest covering about a tenth. Sequenced sample: blood. These receptor sequences come from a woman between 25 and 40 years old with Graves' ophthalmopathy.

This chain's CDR3 is CASSSGTGVWEQYF. The CDR3 coding sequence is TGTGCCAGCAGTTCAGGGACAGGGGTGTGGGAGCAGTACTTC. V usage is TRBV12-3 or TRBV12-4 and J usage is TRBJ2-7; TRBD1 aligns across 10 bases. V lost 4 bases and J lost 7; bases outside the gene matches: 7. The CDR3 is made up of 14 amino acids.

This clonotype has ten or more counts. The chain has TRBV27 and TRBJ1-1; 7 bases match TRBD1. This CDR3 spans 14 amino acids. CDR1 is MNHEY and CDR2 is SMNVEV in the germline V gene (reference sequence). V lost 8 bases and J lost 1; bases outside the gene matches: 7. CDR3 loop: CASGNRGWNTEAFF. The CDR3 DNA reads TGTGCCAGCGGGAACAGGGGCTGGAACACTGAAGCTTTCTTT.

The sample holds a few counts of this clonotype. The gene calls are TRBV9 and TRBJ1-2; maybe TRBD1 (6 bases). Germline CDR1 SGDLS, CDR2 YYNGEE. The CDR3 consists of 14 residues. The ends were cut back, 4 bases at V and 6 bases at J, with 16 bases in the middle. CDR3 coding DNA: TGTGCCAGCAGCCCTACGGGGGCCTCTGATGGCTACACCTTC. This codes for CASSPTGASDGYTF.

In this sample, this clonotype turned up many times. The chain employs TRBV28 and TRBJ2-7; 8 bases are shared with TRBD2. This CDR3 spans 13 amino acids. Germline values: CDR1 MDHEN, CDR2 SYDVKM. V lost 5 bases to trimming and J lost 5 bases; unmatched junction nucleotides: 5. Written as DNA, the CDR3 is TGTGCCAGCAGTCGGGGACTAGACCACGAGCAGTACTTC. This codes for CASSRGLDHEQYF.

There are a few counts of this clonotype. The CDR3 DNA reads TGTGCCAGCAGTTACCTGCGGGGGGGTAGCCACATTCAGTACTTC. It specifies CASSYLRGGSHIQYF. The chain recombines TRBV6-5 with TRBJ2-4, with 9 nucleotides matching TRBD2. CDR3 length: 15 amino acids. Trimming took 2 bases from V and 8 from J; bases not matched to a gene: 7. The V gene's germline CDR1 is MNHEY and CDR2 SVGAGI.

This clonotype was seen at least ten times. This chain links TRBV15 with TRBJ2-5, with D possibly matching TRBD1 (5 bases). CDR1 is LNHNV, CDR2 YYDKDF, per germline (reference sequence). The CDR3 totals 15 residues. The V gene lost 0 bases and the J gene lost 4 bases, with 12 bases spanning the gap. CDR3 sequence reads: CATSRDPQGRETQYF. CDR3 nucleotide sequence: TGTGCCACCAGCAGAGATCCCCAGGGTCGAGAGACCCAGTACTTC.

This clonotype was seen at least ten times. This chain connects TRBV12-3 or TRBV12-4 to TRBJ2-7; tentative D call: TRBD1 (5 bases). The CDR3 is made up of 13 amino acids. V lost 4 bases and J 5 bases, leaving 12 bases between the germline ends. CDR3 residues: CASSSAGNHEQYF. The CDR3 DNA follows: TGTGCCAGCAGTTCGGCAGGGAACCACGAGCAGTACTTC.

This rearrangement joins TRBV6-2 or TRBV6-3 to TRBJ2-7; the D is unclear. Germline lookup yields CDR1 MNHEY and CDR2 SVGEGT. The CDR3 covers 13 residues. V lost 5 bases and J lost 0, with 8 bases in between. The CDR3 is CASSGRYSYEQYF. The CDR3 nucleotides read TGTGCCAGCAGTGGGCGTTACTCCTACGAGCAGTACTTC.

The chain employs TRBV12-3 or TRBV12-4 and TRBJ2-5; D might be TRBD2 (5 bases). CDR3 length equals 14 residues. Trimming stripped 3 bases from V and 7 bases from J, with 15 bases between. The CDR3 protein is CASSLVLDLVTQYF. The CDR3 coding sequence is TGTGCCAGCAGTTTGGTCTTGGACTTAGTGACCCAGTACTTC.

This chain joins TRBV30 and TRBJ2-2; 8 nucleotides agree with TRBD1. This CDR3 comprises 14 residues. Germline CDR1 GTSNPN, CDR2 SVGIG (reference sequence). Unmatched junction bases numbered 6, after V lost 7 bases and J lost 2 bases. CDR3 sequence (DNA): TGTGCCTCCCGGACAGGGTATAACACCGGGGAGCTGTTTTTT. This translates into CASRTGYNTGELFF. Full variable domain (rest looked up from reference TRBV30 and TRBJ2-2): SQTIHQWPATLVQPVGSPLSLECTVEGTSNPNLYWYRQAAGRGLQLLFYSVGIGQISSEVPQNLSASRPQDRQFILSSKKLLLSDSGFYLCASRTGYNTGELFFGEGSRLTVL.

This clonotype has a count of ten or more. The V call is TRBV5-1, the J call TRBJ2-5; D is unresolved. Deletions cut 6 bases from V and 2 bases from J, with 11 bases between. The germline V gene encodes CDR1 SGHRS and CDR2 YFSETQ. The CDR3 contains 13 residues. CDR3 DNA sequence: TGCGCCAGCACTGCCCGTGGGCAAGAGACCCAGTACTTC. Protein: CASTARGQETQYF.